Listed below are T cell receptor beta chains from one sample, sequenced in a study of blood T cell repertoires in COVID-19. Method: immunoSEQ multiplex PCR; TCRdb's copy keeps in-frame clones and lacks some. Here the sample spans about 120,000 clones, 85% to 90% being singletons. Sequenced input: peripheral blood. These receptors came from a woman at least 80 years old with acute or convalescent COVID-19. Both conserved end residues are part of each CDR3. The order of the fields is J gene, clone size, V gene, D gene, CDR3 DNA, CDR3 protein. D genes are given only for firm matches. The size field is filled for only some rows; it gives once, few, many or a size class.

j_gene: TRBJ1-2; abundance: NA; v_gene: TRBV12-3/TRBV12-4; d_gene: TRBD1; CDR3nt: TGTGCCAGCAGTTCGACAGGGGACTATGGCTACACCTTC; CDR3aa: CASSSTGDYGYTF
j_gene: TRBJ2-7; abundance: NA; v_gene: TRBV5-1; d_gene: NA; CDR3nt: TGCGCCAGCAGCCAGGCCTCCACTTTAGGGGAAGAGCAGTACTTC; CDR3aa: CASSQASTLGEEQYF
j_gene: TRBJ2-1; abundance: NA; v_gene: TRBV19; d_gene: TRBD2; CDR3nt: TGTGCCAGTAGTAACGAACTTTTGCCGGGACTAGCGGGGGTGAGCTCCTACAATGAGCAGTTCTTC; CDR3aa: CASSNELLPGLAGVSSYNEQFF
j_gene: TRBJ1-2; abundance: NA; v_gene: TRBV29-1; d_gene: NA; CDR3nt: TGCAGCGTTGAAGGAGAGGGCAATTCGGGCTACACCTTC; CDR3aa: CSVEGEGNSGYTF
j_gene: TRBJ2-1; abundance: NA; v_gene: TRBV19; d_gene: TRBD1; CDR3nt: TGTGCCAGTAGCTCGACAGGGGGCGTCGATGAGCAGTTCTTC; CDR3aa: CASSSTGGVDEQFF
j_gene: TRBJ1-2; abundance: NA; v_gene: TRBV12-3/TRBV12-4; d_gene: NA; CDR3nt: TGTGCCAGCAGTTTGGGTGAACAGCCCTACACCTTC; CDR3aa: CASSLGEQPYTF
j_gene: TRBJ2-1; abundance: NA; v_gene: TRBV5-1; d_gene: TRBD2; CDR3nt: TGCGCCAGCAGCTCAGCGGGGAGAAATGAGCAGTTCTTC; CDR3aa: CASSSAGRNEQFF
j_gene: TRBJ1-2; abundance: NA; v_gene: TRBV12-3/TRBV12-4; d_gene: TRBD1; CDR3nt: TGTGCCAGCAGCAATAGACAGGGCTTTGGCTACACCTTC; CDR3aa: CASSNRQGFGYTF
j_gene: TRBJ1-2; abundance: NA; v_gene: TRBV29-1; d_gene: NA; CDR3nt: TGCAGCGTGGGGTTCAGGGATCACGGCTACACCTTC; CDR3aa: CSVGFRDHGYTF
j_gene: TRBJ1-2; abundance: NA; v_gene: TRBV4-2; d_gene: NA; CDR3nt: TGTGCCAGCAGCCAAGGGTCAGGGCTGGGCGGCTACACCTTC; CDR3aa: CASSQGSGLGGYTF
j_gene: TRBJ1-2; abundance: few; v_gene: TRBV6-5; d_gene: TRBD1; CDR3nt: TGTGCCAGCAGCCGCCGGGGACAGGGGGCTCGTGGCTACACCTTC; CDR3aa: CASSRRGQGARGYTF
j_gene: TRBJ1-1; abundance: NA; v_gene: TRBV18; d_gene: NA; CDR3nt: TGTGCCAGCTCACCTCTCAACGCTCGGGACTTGAAAGCTTTCTTT; CDR3aa: CASSPLNARDLKAFF
j_gene: TRBJ1-6; abundance: NA; v_gene: TRBV18; d_gene: TRBD1; CDR3nt: TGTGCCAGCTCACCCTGGGACAGGGAACGCAATTCACCCCTCCACTTT; CDR3aa: CASSPWDRERNSPLHF
j_gene: TRBJ1-2; abundance: once; v_gene: TRBV6-6; d_gene: NA; CDR3nt: TGTGCCAGCAGTCCCACCAGGGGCTGGGCCTATGGCTACACCTTC; CDR3aa: CASSPTRGWAYGYTF
j_gene: TRBJ1-4; abundance: few; v_gene: TRBV19; d_gene: TRBD1; CDR3nt: TGTGCCAGTGTTCCCAGGGGGCGCCCAGAAGAAAAACTGTTTTTT; CDR3aa: CASVPRGRPEEKLFF
j_gene: TRBJ2-3; abundance: NA; v_gene: TRBV18; d_gene: NA; CDR3nt: TGTGCCAGCTCACCCGACAGCCACTTTAGCACAGATACGCAGTATTTT; CDR3aa: CASSPDSHFSTDTQYF
j_gene: TRBJ1-1; abundance: NA; v_gene: TRBV5-1; d_gene: TRBD1; CDR3nt: TGCGCCAGCAGCTCCAGACAGGGAACCACTGAAGCTTTCTTT; CDR3aa: CASSSRQGTTEAFF
j_gene: TRBJ1-4; abundance: NA; v_gene: TRBV7-3; d_gene: TRBD1; CDR3nt: TGTGCCAGCAGTAGGGGGGACAGCCGAGAAAAACTGTTTTTT; CDR3aa: CASSRGDSREKLFF
j_gene: TRBJ2-3; abundance: NA; v_gene: TRBV19; d_gene: TRBD2; CDR3nt: TGTGCCAGTATCGGGGAGGGGAACACAGATACGCAGTATTTT; CDR3aa: CASIGEGNTDTQYF
j_gene: TRBJ1-6; abundance: NA; v_gene: TRBV2; d_gene: TRBD1; CDR3nt: TGTGCCAGTGACAGGGGATCACCCCTCCACTTT; CDR3aa: CASDRGSPLHF
j_gene: TRBJ1-5; abundance: NA; v_gene: TRBV4-1; d_gene: NA; CDR3nt: TGCGCCAGCAGCCAAGGGGAGGGCTTTTATAGCAATCAGCCCCAGCATTTT; CDR3aa: CASSQGEGFYSNQPQHF
j_gene: TRBJ1-5; abundance: NA; v_gene: TRBV4-1; d_gene: TRBD1; CDR3nt: TGCGCCAGCAGCCAAACCCTGGGACAGGGGCAGCCCCAGCATTTT; CDR3aa: CASSQTLGQGQPQHF
j_gene: TRBJ2-2; abundance: NA; v_gene: TRBV2; d_gene: TRBD2; CDR3nt: TGTGCCAGCAGAGGGCGGGGGGACACCGGGGAGCTGTTTTTT; CDR3aa: CASRGRGDTGELFF
j_gene: TRBJ2-3; abundance: NA; v_gene: TRBV7-3; d_gene: TRBD1; CDR3nt: TGTGCCAGCAGCATCACCGGGACAGAATCATATCCTAGCACAGATACGCAGTATTTT; CDR3aa: CASSITGTESYPSTDTQYF
j_gene: TRBJ1-2; abundance: NA; v_gene: TRBV19; d_gene: NA; CDR3nt: TGTGCCAGTAGTACCCTTGACAGACCCTATGGCTACACCTTC; CDR3aa: CASSTLDRPYGYTF
j_gene: TRBJ1-2; abundance: NA; v_gene: TRBV4-1; d_gene: NA; CDR3nt: TGCGCCAGCAGCCAAGATGGGGAGCTTAACTATGGCTACACCTTC; CDR3aa: CASSQDGELNYGYTF
j_gene: TRBJ2-7; abundance: NA; v_gene: TRBV7-9; d_gene: TRBD2; CDR3nt: TGTGCCAGCAGCCCCGGGGGGTCCTACGAGCAGTACTTC; CDR3aa: CASSPGGSYEQYF
j_gene: TRBJ2-5; abundance: NA; v_gene: TRBV9; d_gene: TRBD2; CDR3nt: TGTGCCAGCAGCGTTGGACTAGCACAAGAGACCCAGTACTTC; CDR3aa: CASSVGLAQETQYF
j_gene: TRBJ2-7; abundance: NA; v_gene: TRBV11-2; d_gene: NA; CDR3nt: TGTGCCAGCAGCTTAGTAGCCAGGGTAAACTCCTACGAGCAGTACTTC; CDR3aa: CASSLVARVNSYEQYF
j_gene: TRBJ1-5; abundance: NA; v_gene: TRBV19; d_gene: NA; CDR3nt: TGTGCCAGTACCGATGAGCGCAGGGCCAATCAGCCCCAGCATTTT; CDR3aa: CASTDERRANQPQHF
j_gene: TRBJ1-1; abundance: NA; v_gene: TRBV5-1; d_gene: NA; CDR3nt: TGCGCCAGCAGCGGCGGGATTGCGACTGAAGCTTTCTTT; CDR3aa: CASSGGIATEAFF
j_gene: TRBJ2-3; abundance: NA; v_gene: TRBV11-2; d_gene: NA; CDR3nt: TGTGCCAGCAGCTTACTCGGGGATACGCAGTATTTT; CDR3aa: CASSLLGDTQYF
j_gene: TRBJ2-1; abundance: NA; v_gene: TRBV6-4; d_gene: NA; CDR3nt: TGTGCCAGCAGTGGGAGCAGTCATGGTGAGCAGTTCTTC; CDR3aa: CASSGSSHGEQFF
j_gene: TRBJ1-2; abundance: NA; v_gene: TRBV7-3; d_gene: NA; CDR3nt: TGTGCCAGCAGCTTAACGGCAGGAAATGGCTACACCTTC; CDR3aa: CASSLTAGNGYTF
j_gene: TRBJ2-1; abundance: NA; v_gene: TRBV27; d_gene: NA; CDR3nt: TGTGCCAGCAGTCGCCTAAGGGGTAATGAGCAGTTCTTC; CDR3aa: CASSRLRGNEQFF
j_gene: TRBJ2-5; abundance: NA; v_gene: TRBV5-1; d_gene: NA; CDR3nt: TGCGCCAGCAGCTTGTTCGGGGTTGGCGGGGAGACCCAGTACTTC; CDR3aa: CASSLFGVGGETQYF
j_gene: TRBJ2-7; abundance: few; v_gene: TRBV20-1; d_gene: TRBD2; CDR3nt: TGCAGTGCTAGTCGGACTAGCGGGGGTTACGAGCAGTACTTC; CDR3aa: CSASRTSGGYEQYF
j_gene: TRBJ1-5; abundance: NA; v_gene: TRBV6-6; d_gene: TRBD1; CDR3nt: TGTGCCAGCAGTCGTCCCGGGACAGGGATGGCCAATCAGCCCCAGCATTTT; CDR3aa: CASSRPGTGMANQPQHF
j_gene: TRBJ1-2; abundance: NA; v_gene: TRBV5-1; d_gene: NA; CDR3nt: TGCGCCAGCAGCCAGGACATGTTTGCGGGCTACACCTTC; CDR3aa: CASSQDMFAGYTF
j_gene: TRBJ2-5; abundance: NA; v_gene: TRBV18; d_gene: NA; CDR3nt: TGTGCCAGCTCATCCTCTAATGGAGAGACCCAGTACTTC; CDR3aa: CASSSSNGETQYF
j_gene: TRBJ1-2; abundance: NA; v_gene: TRBV7-2; d_gene: NA; CDR3nt: TGTGCCAGCAGCTTAGACCCGGGAAACTATGGCTACACCTTC; CDR3aa: CASSLDPGNYGYTF
j_gene: TRBJ1-2; abundance: NA; v_gene: TRBV5-1; d_gene: NA; CDR3nt: TGCGCCAGCAGCCGGAACGGGGATGGCTACACCTTC; CDR3aa: CASSRNGDGYTF
j_gene: TRBJ1-2; abundance: NA; v_gene: TRBV11-2; d_gene: NA; CDR3nt: TGTGCCAGCAGCGTTACAGGTTTCTATGGCTACACCTTC; CDR3aa: CASSVTGFYGYTF
j_gene: TRBJ2-1; abundance: NA; v_gene: TRBV29-1; d_gene: TRBD2; CDR3nt: TGCAGCGTTGTAGCGGGGGGGCCGTATGAGCAGTTCTTC; CDR3aa: CSVVAGGPYEQFF
j_gene: TRBJ2-2; abundance: NA; v_gene: TRBV7-3; d_gene: NA; CDR3nt: TGTGCCAGCAGCCCCCGGGGGGGGACAGAGAACACCGGGGAGCTGTTTTTT; CDR3aa: CASSPRGGTENTGELFF
j_gene: TRBJ1-2; abundance: NA; v_gene: TRBV9; d_gene: NA; CDR3nt: TGTGCCAGCAGCCCCGGGGGTTTCAGTAACTATGGCTACACCTTC; CDR3aa: CASSPGGFSNYGYTF
j_gene: TRBJ2-3; abundance: NA; v_gene: TRBV19; d_gene: TRBD1; CDR3nt: TGTGCCAGTGGGACGGACAGGGGGGCAGATACGCAGTATTTT; CDR3aa: CASGTDRGADTQYF
j_gene: TRBJ1-5; abundance: NA; v_gene: TRBV7-9; d_gene: TRBD1; CDR3nt: TGTGCCAGCAGCTTAGGGACAGGGAATAGCAATCAGCCCCAGCATTTT; CDR3aa: CASSLGTGNSNQPQHF
j_gene: TRBJ1-1; abundance: NA; v_gene: TRBV13; d_gene: TRBD1; CDR3nt: TGTGCCAGTAGGGGGCGGGGCACTGAAGCTTTCTTT; CDR3aa: CASRGRGTEAFF
j_gene: TRBJ1-1; abundance: once; v_gene: TRBV9; d_gene: NA; CDR3nt: TGTGCCAGCAGCCAACAGGGTTCCCAGAACACTGAAGCTTTCTTT; CDR3aa: CASSQQGSQNTEAFF
j_gene: TRBJ1-2; abundance: NA; v_gene: TRBV11-2; d_gene: TRBD1; CDR3nt: TGTGCCAGCAGCTTAGATCGGGCAGGGGGTTATGGCTACACCTTC; CDR3aa: CASSLDRAGGYGYTF
j_gene: TRBJ2-1; abundance: NA; v_gene: TRBV29-1; d_gene: NA; CDR3nt: TGCAGCGTGGAGATACAGGGTAATGAGCAGTTCTTC; CDR3aa: CSVEIQGNEQFF